Listed here is a single T cell receptor beta chain. When the RNA was reverse transcribed, random hexamers were used with an input of 0.5 to 1 ug. TCR beta CDR3 was amplified by immunoSEQ multiplex PCR. This amplification extended across 54 Vbeta and 13 Jbeta segments. TCRdb reprocessed the immunoSEQ multiplex PCR reads with MiXCR, giving one entry per CDR3 protein. Among under 200,000 distinct CDR3 sequences listed, roughly 91% were seen once. The CDR3 has 15 amino acids. Per germline, CDR1 SGHRS and CDR2 YFSETQ. V lost 1 base, J lost 7 bases, and 15 bases lay in between. The sample belongs to a study of CD8 T cells in Susac syndrome. High-throughput TCR beta sequencing covered peripheral CD8+ and CD4+ T cells.

Sequencing was carried out using CD4+ T cells from PBMCs. The sequence derives from a human donor with Susac syndrome. The rearrangement links TRBV5-1 to TRBJ1-5; D perhaps matches TRBD1 (5 bases). The CDR3 reads CASSLSGQGNQPQHF. The CDR3 DNA reads as TGCGCCAGCAGCTTGTCGGGGCAAGGGAACCAGCCCCAGCATTTT.